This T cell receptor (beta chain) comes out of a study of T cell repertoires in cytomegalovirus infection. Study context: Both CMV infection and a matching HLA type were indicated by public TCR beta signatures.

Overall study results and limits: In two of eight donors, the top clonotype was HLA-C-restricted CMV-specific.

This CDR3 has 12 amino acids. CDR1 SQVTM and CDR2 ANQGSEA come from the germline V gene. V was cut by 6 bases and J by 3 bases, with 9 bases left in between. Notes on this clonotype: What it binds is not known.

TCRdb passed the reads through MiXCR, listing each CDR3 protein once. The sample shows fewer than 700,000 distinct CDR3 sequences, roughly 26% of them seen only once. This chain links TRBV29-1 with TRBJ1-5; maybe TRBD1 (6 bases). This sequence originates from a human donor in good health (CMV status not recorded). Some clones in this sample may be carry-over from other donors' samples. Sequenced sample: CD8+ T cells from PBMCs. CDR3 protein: CSVRTVNQPQHF. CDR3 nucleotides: TGCAGCGTGCGGACAGTCAATCAGCCCCAGCATTTT.